This T cell receptor (beta chain) was sequenced for a study of OX40 agonist ivuxolimab in advanced cancers. Study-wide background: A diagnosis of hepatocellular carcinoma, melanoma, renal cell or head and neck cancer was present in dose-escalation patients. Earlier treatment with anti-PD-1, anti-PD-L1 or anti-CTLA-4 was permitted, and around 43% had received some.

Of note for this clone: Its matching antigen is unknown.

This table comes from immunoSEQ multiplex PCR, and its TCRdb copy is limited to in-frame clones, with some not included. The sample holds 70,000 or so clones, more than 70% seen once. Exclusion of a patient followed from autoimmune disease history or systemic immunosuppression. The CDR3 contains 15 residues. Trimming cost V 3 bases and J 7 bases; bases outside gene matches: 9. From germline, CDR1 is MNHNS and CDR2 SASEGT. General study findings and limits: CD4+ and CD8+ blood T cells expanded clonally by week 6 at 0.1 to 3.0 mg/kg.

The V call is TRBV6-1, the J call TRBJ1-5; TRBD1 aligns across 7 bases. The source material was CD4+ or CD8+ T cells sorted from blood, sampled in a trial of the OX40 agonist ivuxolimab. The origin of this receptor is an adult with an advanced solid tumor such as melanoma, head and neck, liver or kidney cancer. The CDR3 DNA follows: TGTGCCAGCAGTGACCCTGGACAGGTCCGGCAGCCCCAGCATTTT. It yields the protein CASSDPGQVRQPQHF.